The clone carrying this T cell receptor (beta chain) was detected only a few times. Its matching antigen is unknown. Through a sample-barcoded 5' primer and a J-beta primer mix, a second PCR was run for roughly 7 to 12 cycles. All samples gave at least 3 million CDR3-containing paired-end reads. From the 5' RACE reads, TCRdb called clonotypes with MiXCR, one entry per CDR3 protein. The sample consists of about 1.5 million distinct CDR3 sequences, 35% to 45% of them appearing once. This record comes from a study of blood T cells in healthy people across ages. The CDR3 runs 16 residues. Germline CDR1 KGHDR, CDR2 SFDVKD. V was clipped by 4 bases and J by 0 bases; unmatched bases: 5. Study-level results: The CMV status of each donor remained undetermined, and this could have confounded shifts in expanded clonotypes. In long-lived donors, naive CD4+ cell counts and diversity exceeded those of aged donors.

The clonotype was recovered from a woman younger than 35 in good health. The sequenced sample consisted of blood. The chain joins TRBV24-1 to TRBJ2-3; 8 nucleotides agree with TRBD1. The CDR3 region is CATSDPRTGSTDTQYF. The CDR3 nucleotides read TGTGCCACCAGTGACCCCCGGACAGGGAGCACAGATACGCAGTATTTT.